A single T cell receptor beta chain is shown here with its context. No antigen is known for it. The data were obtained in a study of Ad26.COV2.S vaccination and SARS-CoV-2 variants. The junction had 9 bases not matched to a gene; V was cut back by 7 bases and J by 8 bases. Looked up from germline, CDR1 is LGHDT and CDR2 is YNNKEL (reference sequence). This CDR3 region has 13 residues. Study-level results: Reportedly, after vaccination the spike-specific CD8+ and CD4+ T cell responses displayed substantial breadth. It is possible that the TCR breadth and depth analyses underestimated the total T cell responses.

Method: immunoSEQ multiplex PCR; TCRdb's copy keeps in-frame clones and lacks some. The table records 100,000 or so clones, 60% to 85% of them present only once. The origin of this receptor is a human donor who had recovered from COVID-19. This sample comprised peripheral blood, obtained after recovery from COVID-19. This chain uses TRBV3-1 (or the pseudogene TRBV3-2) with TRBJ1-2; 8 bases match TRBD1. This CDR3 is CASTQTGGLGYTF. In nucleotides, the CDR3 is TGTGCCAGCACACAAACAGGGGGATTGGGCTACACCTTC.